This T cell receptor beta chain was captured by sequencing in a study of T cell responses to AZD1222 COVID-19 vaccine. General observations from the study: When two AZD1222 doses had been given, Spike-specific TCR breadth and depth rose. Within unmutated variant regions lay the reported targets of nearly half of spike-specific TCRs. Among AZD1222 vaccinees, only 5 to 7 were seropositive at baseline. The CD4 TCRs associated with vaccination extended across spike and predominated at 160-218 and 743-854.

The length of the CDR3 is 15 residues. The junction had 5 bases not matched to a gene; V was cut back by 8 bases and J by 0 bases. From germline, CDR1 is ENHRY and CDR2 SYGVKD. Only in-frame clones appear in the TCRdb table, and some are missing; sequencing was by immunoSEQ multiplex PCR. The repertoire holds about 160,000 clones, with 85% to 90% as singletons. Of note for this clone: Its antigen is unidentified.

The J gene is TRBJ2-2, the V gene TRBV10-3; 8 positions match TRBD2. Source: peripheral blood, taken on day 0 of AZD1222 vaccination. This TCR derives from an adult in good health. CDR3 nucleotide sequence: TGTGCCATCGGTAGACTAGCGACGAACACCGGGGAGCTGTTTTTT. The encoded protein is CAIGRLATNTGELFF.